This T cell receptor (beta chain) originates from a study of regulatory dendritic cells for organ transplantation. Sorted T cells were CFSE-labeled and cultured 5 days with allogeneic regulatory or mature dendritic cells at 1:10. With regard to this clone: The antigen is undetermined.

Here immunoSEQ multiplex PCR was the method, and the copy in TCRdb shows in-frame clones only, minus some. The sample records 20,000 to 25,000 clones, over 75% being singletons. The sequence was obtained from a human donor in good health. What was sequenced was naive CD4+ T cells from blood cultured with dendritic cells. The sample's subset: CD45RA+ naive T cells.

The CDR3 loop is CASSWAVGEAFF. The CDR3 DNA follows: TGCGCCAGCAGCTGGGCAGTCGGTGAAGCTTTCTTT. The rearrangement joins TRBV4-1 to TRBJ1-1; D ambiguous. Germline V CDR1 and CDR2: MGHRA, YSYEKL. V was trimmed by 5 bases and J by 7 bases, leaving 11 bases between them. The CDR3 covers 12 residues.